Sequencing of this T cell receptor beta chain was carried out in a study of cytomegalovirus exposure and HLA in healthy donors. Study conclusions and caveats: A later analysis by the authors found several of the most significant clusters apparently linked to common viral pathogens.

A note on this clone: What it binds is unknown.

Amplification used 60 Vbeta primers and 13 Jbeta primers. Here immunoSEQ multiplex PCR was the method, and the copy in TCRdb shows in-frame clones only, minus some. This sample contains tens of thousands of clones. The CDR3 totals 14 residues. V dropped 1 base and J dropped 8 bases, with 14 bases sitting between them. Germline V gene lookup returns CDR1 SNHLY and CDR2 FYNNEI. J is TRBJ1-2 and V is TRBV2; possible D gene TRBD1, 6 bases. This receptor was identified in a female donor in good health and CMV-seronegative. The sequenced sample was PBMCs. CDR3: CASSEDQGLGGYTF. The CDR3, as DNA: TGTGCCAGCAGTGAAGACCAGGGGCTTGGAGGCTACACCTTC.